A single sample is the source of the 19 T cell receptor beta chains below, sequenced in a study of T cell responses to AZD1222 COVID-19 vaccine. Libraries were prepared by immunoSEQ multiplex PCR; TCRdb keeps only in-frame clonotypes and omits some of them. The table shows about 200,000 clones, with just over 90% occurring only once. This sample comprised peripheral blood, obtained 28 days after the second AZD1222 dose. The origin of the receptors is an adult who received the AZD1222 COVID-19 vaccine.

This chain connects TRBV28 to TRBJ2-7, with D possibly being TRBD1 (5 bases). From germline, CDR1 is MDHEN and CDR2 SYDVKM. The V and J ends lost 7 bases and 2 bases respectively, with 12 bases between them. The CDR3 extends over 13 amino acids. CDR3: CASKQDKTYEQYF. In DNA form, the CDR3 reads TGTGCCAGCAAACAGGACAAAACCTACGAGCAGTACTTC. Full variable domain (rest looked up from reference TRBV28 and TRBJ2-7): DVKVTQSSRYLVKRTGEKVFLECVQDMDHENMFWYRQDPGLGLRLIYFSYDVKMKEKGDIPEGYSVSREKKERFSLILESASTNQTSMYLCASKQDKTYEQYFGPGTRLTVT.

DNA of the CDR3: TGCGCCAGCAGCTTCGACAGCTACGAGCAGTACTTC. Its protein is CASSFDSYEQYF. This chain uses TRBV5-1 with TRBJ2-7; D might be TRBD1 (5 bases). V gave up 2 bases and J gave up 3 bases, with 6 bases separating them. Germline assignment: CDR1 SGHRS and CDR2 YFSETQ. This CDR3 contains 12 residues.

The chain recombines TRBV28 with TRBJ2-7, with 12 bases lining up with TRBD1. V lost 6 bases and J lost 4; bases outside the gene matches: 7. Per germline, CDR1 MDHEN and CDR2 SYDVKM. This CDR3 region has 15 residues. CDR3 DNA: TGTGCCAGCAGCTCACCGGGACAGGGGGCTTACGAGCAGTACTTC. Protein: CASSSPGQGAYEQYF.

The chain uses TRBV27 and TRBJ2-5; no reliable D call. Trimming took 2 bases from V and 2 from J, leaving 9 bases between them. The CDR3 is made up of 14 amino acids. Germline V gene data show CDR1 as MNHEY and CDR2 as SMNVEV (reference sequence). CDR3 DNA: TGTGCCAGCAGTTTAGAGGCAAAACAAGAGACCCAGTACTTC. Its protein is CASSLEAKQETQYF.

The chain has TRBV6-9 and TRBJ2-3, with a possible D match to TRBD2 (7 bases). The V end lost 9 bases, the J end lost 6 bases, and 19 bases lay between the germline ends. This CDR3 spans 14 amino acids. CDR1 and CDR2 (germline): MNHGY, SVAAGI. CDR3 DNA sequence: TGTGCCAGGGGGGGGGCGCTTGCTGGGGATACGCAGTATTTT. Translating gives CARGGALAGDTQYF.

This clone came up once. The chain carries TRBV28 and TRBJ2-3; 7 bases are shared with TRBD2. The CDR3 sequence is 15 residues long. Germline trimming cut 5 bases from V and 2 bases from J; bases unmatched to any gene: 7. Germline V lookup: CDR1 MDHEN, CDR2 SYDVKM. The CDR3 coding sequence is TGTGCCAGCAGTCCCCCCCGGGACTACACAGATACGCAGTATTTT. This encodes CASSPPRDYTDTQYF. Full variable domain (remainder filled in from reference TRBV28 and TRBJ2-3): DVKVTQSSRYLVKRTGEKVFLECVQDMDHENMFWYRQDPGLGLRLIYFSYDVKMKEKGDIPEGYSVSREKKERFSLILESASTNQTSMYLCASSPPRDYTDTQYFGPGTRLTVL.

V is TRBV6-5 and J is TRBJ2-3, with 8 bases fitting TRBD2. Losses at the gene ends were 8 bases for V and 1 base for J; bases not matched to a gene: 8. The CDR3 has 15 residues. Germline-derived CDR1 and CDR2 are MNHEY and SVGAGI. Here the CDR3 DNA reads TGTGCCAGCTGGAGAGGACTAGCCGGCACAGATACGCAGTATTTT. Translation gives CASWRGLAGTDTQYF.

This clone was recorded once. V is TRBV18 and J is TRBJ2-2; tentatively, D is TRBD2 (5 bases). The CDR3 is 16 residues long. The V end was cut by 3 bases, the J end by 1 base, with 12 bases between. The V gene's germline CDR1 is KGHSH and CDR2 LQKENI. CDR3 bases: TGTGCCAGCTCACCCAATGTAGCGAGGAACACCGGGGAGCTGTTTTTT. Translated, it gives CASSPNVARNTGELFF.

The V call is TRBV11-2, the J call TRBJ1-6; the match to TRBD1 covers 9 bases. The junction had 7 bases not matched to a gene; V was cut back by 6 bases and J by 7 bases. This CDR3 contains 15 residues. Germline values: CDR1 SGHAT, CDR2 FQNNGV. The DNA of the CDR3 is TGTGCCAGCAGGCTTTCCGGGACAGGGAATTCACCCCTCCACTTT. Its protein is CASRLSGTGNSPLHF.

This chain links TRBV5-1 with TRBJ1-2; D not resolved. Germline CDR1 SGHRS, CDR2 YFSETQ. The CDR3 length is 14 residues. V was pared by 2 bases and J by 0 bases, with 8 bases between. The CDR3 here is CASSFERANYGYTF. CDR3 nucleotides: TGCGCCAGCAGCTTTGAAAGAGCTAACTATGGCTACACCTTC. Looking up the rest from reference TRBV5-1 and TRBJ1-2 gives the full variable domain: KAGVTQTPRYLIKTRGQQVTLSCSPISGHRSVSWYQQTPGQGLQFLFEYFSETQRNKGNFPGRFSGRQFSNSRSEMNVSTLELGDSALYLCASSFERANYGYTFGSGTRLTVV.

The V call is TRBV18, the J call TRBJ1-2; 9 nucleotides align to TRBD1. Trimming at V came to 1 base and at J to 3 bases, leaving 12 bases not matched to a gene. This CDR3 comprises 18 residues. Germline V gene lookup returns CDR1 KGHSH and CDR2 LQKENI. The CDR3 DNA is TGTGCCAGCTCACCACTCCTCAAGCGGACAGGGGATGACTATGGCTACACCTTC. As protein: CASSPLLKRTGDDYGYTF.

The chain carries TRBV7-3 and TRBJ1-1, with D unresolved. Trimming removed 5 bases at V and 4 bases at J, with 14 bases between. The CDR3 totals 14 residues. Germline CDR1 reads SGHTA; CDR2 reads FQGTGA. The chain's CDR3 is CASSPHPAPTEAFF. In DNA, the CDR3 is TGTGCCAGCAGCCCCCATCCGGCACCCACTGAAGCTTTCTTT.

V and J are TRBV6-5 and TRBJ1-3, with a tentative D call TRBD1 (5 bases). V was shortened by 7 bases and J by 4 bases, with 14 bases between the two germline ends. Looked up from germline, CDR1 is MNHEY and CDR2 is SVGAGI. The CDR3 runs to 14 residues. Here the CDR3 reads CASMNPGLGNTIYF. CDR3 in DNA: TGTGCCAGCATGAACCCGGGGCTAGGAAACACCATATATTTT.

This chain links TRBV4-1 with TRBJ2-3, with TRBD2 matching 13 bases. The CDR3 has 18 residues. V gave up 4 bases and J gave up 4 bases; unmatched junction bases: 11. CDR1 and CDR2 (germline): MGHRA, YSYEKL. The CDR3 region has the DNA TGCGCCAGCAGCCCGGGACTAGCGGGAATTGTACGAGCAGATACGCAGTATTTT. Residues: CASSPGLAGIVRADTQYF.

In its sample, this clone was seen a few times. This chain connects TRBV5-1 to TRBJ2-7; 9 nucleotides line up with TRBD1. The CDR3 is made up of 13 amino acids. J was trimmed by 1 base and V by 7 bases; bases with no gene match: 3. The germline gives CDR1 SGHRS, CDR2 YFSETQ. The CDR3 reads CASRGTGSYEQYF. In nucleotides, the CDR3 is TGCGCCAGCCGCGGGACAGGGTCCTACGAGCAGTACTTC.

The CDR3 protein is CASRTGLGSPLHF. In DNA, the CDR3 is TGTGCCAGCAGGACAGGGTTGGGTTCACCCCTCCACTTT. V and J are TRBV7-9 and TRBJ1-6; 7 bases agree with TRBD1. Germline assignment: CDR1 SEHNR and CDR2 FQNEAQ (reference sequence). The ends lost 6 bases at V and 9 bases at J; junction bases unmatched: 5. CDR3 length equals 13 residues.

The chain couples TRBV6-4 to TRBJ2-7, with 9 bases matching TRBD1. The V and J ends lost 5 bases and 0 bases, in that order; junction bases with no gene match: 14. The CDR3 runs 18 residues. Germline lookup yields CDR1 MRHNA and CDR2 SNTAGT. CDR3 protein: CASSPNHRDRDFSYEQYF. The DNA of the CDR3 is TGTGCCAGCAGTCCCAACCACCGGGACAGGGACTTCTCCTACGAGCAGTACTTC.

CDR3 in DNA: TGCGCCAGCACCATACAGGGAGGTGGGAGCTCCTACGAGCAGTACTTC. It encodes CASTIQGGGSSYEQYF. The J gene is TRBJ2-7, the V gene TRBV5-1; D assignment may be TRBD1 or TRBD2 (6 bases each). Per the germline V gene, CDR1 is SGHRS and CDR2 is YFSETQ. The CDR3 sequence is 16 residues long. V was trimmed by 6 bases and J by 0 bases, leaving 19 bases between them.

This clone showed up just once. The chain combines TRBV28 with TRBJ2-1; 14 bases are shared with TRBD2. J was trimmed by 8 bases and V by 7 bases; bases with no gene match: 7. The CDR3 has 15 amino acids. Germline-derived CDR1 and CDR2 are MDHEN and SYDVKM. The CDR3, as DNA: TGTGCCAGCATCGAGGGGACTAGCGGGAGCCATGAGCAGTTCTTC. Protein sequence: CASIEGTSGSHEQFF.